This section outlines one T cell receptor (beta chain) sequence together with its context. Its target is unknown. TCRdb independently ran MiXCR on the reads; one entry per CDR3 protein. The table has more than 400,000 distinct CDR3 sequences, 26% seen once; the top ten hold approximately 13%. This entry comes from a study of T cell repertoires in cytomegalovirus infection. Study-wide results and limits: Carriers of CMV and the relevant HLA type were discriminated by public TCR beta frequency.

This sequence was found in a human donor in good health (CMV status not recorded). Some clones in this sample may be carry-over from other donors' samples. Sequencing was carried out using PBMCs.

CDR3: CASSNGGLHPDTQYF. The CDR3 DNA is TGTGCCAGCAGCAATGGGGGACTTCATCCCGATACGCAGTATTTT. The V gene is TRBV12-3 or TRBV12-4, the J gene TRBJ2-3, with TRBD2 as a possible D gene (6 bases). The CDR3 extends over 15 amino acids. Between the trimmed V and J ends, which lost 6 bases and 6 bases, there was a span of 19 bases.